The source of this TCR beta chain is a study of shared clonotypes between healthy human individuals. Using roughly 180 ng DNA, 30,000 or so T cell genomes, the sorted-subset replicate PCRs were run. TCRdb's copy holds only in-frame clones and misses some; the assay was immunoSEQ multiplex PCR. This sample has over 750,000 clones, with roughly 96% found just once. The naive CD8 subset, CD45RO-negative cells positively selected for CCR7, excluded terminally differentiated effector memory CD45RA+ cells. The CDR3 totals 11 residues. Germline V gene data show CDR1 as MNHNS and CDR2 as SASEGT. Trimming pared 4 bases from V and 6 bases from J, leaving 7 bases between. Whole-study results and caveats: Donor clonotype sharing was expected to depend on sequencing depth.

On this clone: The antigen is unknown.

The sequence was obtained from a young man in good health. The V call is TRBV6-1, the J call TRBJ2-7; D ambiguous. Sequences were obtained from naive CD8+ T cells sorted from blood. The CDR3 sequence: CASSVPLEQYF. The CDR3 nucleotides are TGTGCCAGCAGTGTGCCCCTCGAGCAGTACTTC.